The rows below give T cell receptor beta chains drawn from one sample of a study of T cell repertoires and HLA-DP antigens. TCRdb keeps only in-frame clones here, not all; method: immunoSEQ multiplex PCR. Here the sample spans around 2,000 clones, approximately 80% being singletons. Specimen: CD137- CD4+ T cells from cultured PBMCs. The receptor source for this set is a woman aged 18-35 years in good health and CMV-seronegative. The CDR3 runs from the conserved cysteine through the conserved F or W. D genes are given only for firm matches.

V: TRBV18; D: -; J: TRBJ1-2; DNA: TGTGCCAGCTCACCAATTGGCGCCAGGGCCTCCGGCTACACCTTC; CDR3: CASSPIGARASGYTF
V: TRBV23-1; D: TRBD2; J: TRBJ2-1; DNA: TGCGCCAGCACCCAAGGGCGACTAGCGGACTCCTACAATGAGCAGTTCTTC; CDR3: CASTQGRLADSYNEQFF
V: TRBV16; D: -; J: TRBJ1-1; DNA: TGTGCCAGCAGCCAAACGGGTGCAGACACTGAAGCTTTCTTT; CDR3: CASSQTGADTEAFF
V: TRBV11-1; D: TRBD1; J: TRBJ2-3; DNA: TGTGCCAGCAGCTTAGCCAGGGGGCGACTCACAGATACGCAGTATTTT; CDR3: CASSLARGRLTDTQYF
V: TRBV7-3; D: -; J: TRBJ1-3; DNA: TGTGCCAGCAGCTTATCCCAGGGAGGCGGAAACACCATATATTTT; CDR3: CASSLSQGGGNTIYF
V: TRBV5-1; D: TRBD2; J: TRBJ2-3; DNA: TGCGCCAGCAGCTCGCAACCCTTTACTAGCGGGAGTGTCGATACGCAGTATTTT; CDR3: CASSSQPFTSGSVDTQYF
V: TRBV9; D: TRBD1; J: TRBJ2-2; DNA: TGTGCCAGCAGCGCTTACAGGGGTTCGGACGGGGAGCTGTTTTTT; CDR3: CASSAYRGSDGELFF
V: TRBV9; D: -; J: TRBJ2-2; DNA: TGTGCCAGCAGCGCGTGGGGACGAATCTCCGGGGAGCTGTTTTTT; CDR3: CASSAWGRISGELFF
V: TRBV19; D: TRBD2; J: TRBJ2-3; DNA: TGTGCCAGTAGTATCGCCGGACTAGCTGCTAGCACAGATACGCAGTATTTT; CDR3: CASSIAGLAASTDTQYF
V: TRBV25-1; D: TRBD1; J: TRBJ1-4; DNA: TGTGCCAGCAGTGAATCCTGGACAGGGGCTAATGAAAAACTGTTTTTT; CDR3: CASSESWTGANEKLFF
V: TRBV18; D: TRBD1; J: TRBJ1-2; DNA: TGTGCCAGCTCACCGGGGGGGACAGGGATGAACTATGGCTACACCTTC; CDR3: CASSPGGTGMNYGYTF
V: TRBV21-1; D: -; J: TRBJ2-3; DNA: TGTGCCAGCAGCAGGGGACCCGGAAGGCTAGCGGGGTTCACAGATACGCAGTATTTT; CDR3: CASSRGPGRLAGFTDTQYF
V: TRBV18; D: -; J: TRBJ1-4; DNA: TGTGCCAGCTCATCCGACAGAGTAGCAGGGATCTGGGAAAAACTGTTTTTT; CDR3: CASSSDRVAGIWEKLFF
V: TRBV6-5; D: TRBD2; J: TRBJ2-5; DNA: TGTGCCAGCAGTCCCGGGGGGGGGCGCGGAGAGACCCAGTACTTC; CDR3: CASSPGGGRGETQYF
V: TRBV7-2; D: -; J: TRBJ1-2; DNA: TGTGCCAGCAGCTTAGAGCCCCAGTCAAGCTATGGCTACACCTTC; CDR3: CASSLEPQSSYGYTF
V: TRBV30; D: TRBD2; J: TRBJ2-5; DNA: TGTGCCTGGAACGCCGGGGGGGATGAGACCCAGTACTTC; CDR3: CAWNAGGDETQYF
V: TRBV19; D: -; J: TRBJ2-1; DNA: TGTGCCAGTAGTTTCCTTGACAGATACAATGAGCAGTTCTTC; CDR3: CASSFLDRYNEQFF
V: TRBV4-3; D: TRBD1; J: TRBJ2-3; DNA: TGCGCCAGCAGCCAAGATTCAGCAGGGGGCATTGTTGATACGCAGTATTTT; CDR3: CASSQDSAGGIVDTQYF
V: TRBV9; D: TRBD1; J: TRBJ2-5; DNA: TGTGCCAGCAGCGTAAACCACAGGGGCGAGACCCAGTACTTC; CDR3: CASSVNHRGETQYF
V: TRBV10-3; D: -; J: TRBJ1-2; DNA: TGTGCCAGCAGTGAAGTGGACGGTCTGGATGGCTACACCTTC; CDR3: CASSEVDGLDGYTF